This T cell receptor beta chain emerged from a study of blood T cell repertoires in COVID-19. Study details: The samples span acute and convalescent COVID-19 from the United States, Italy and Spain.

V shed 6 bases and J 4 bases; nucleotides not matched to a gene: 8. The CDR3 runs 14 residues. In germline, CDR1 is MNHEY, CDR2 SMNVEV (reference sequence). Sequenced by immunoSEQ multiplex PCR; TCRdb stores in-frame clones only, minus some. The sample includes a few hundred thousand clones, 90% of them seen just once. The TCR sequence derives from a man aged 25 to 40 who had been exposed to COVID-19. Sequenced sample: PBMCs or T cells enriched from blood (not recorded which). The gene calls are TRBV27 and TRBJ1-2; TRBD1 agrees at 7 bases. DNA for the CDR3: TGTGCCAGCAGAAAAGACAGGGCTCCCTATGGCTACACCTTC. Protein: CASRKDRAPYGYTF.